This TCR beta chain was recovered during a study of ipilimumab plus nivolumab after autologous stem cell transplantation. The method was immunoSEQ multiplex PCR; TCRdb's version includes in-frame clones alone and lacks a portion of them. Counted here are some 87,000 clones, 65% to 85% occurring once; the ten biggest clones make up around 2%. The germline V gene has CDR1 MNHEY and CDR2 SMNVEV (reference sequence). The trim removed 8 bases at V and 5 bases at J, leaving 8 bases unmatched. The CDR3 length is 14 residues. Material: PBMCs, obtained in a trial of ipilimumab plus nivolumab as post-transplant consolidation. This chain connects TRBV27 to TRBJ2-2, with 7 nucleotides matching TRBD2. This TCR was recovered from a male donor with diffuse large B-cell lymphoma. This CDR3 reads CASSRARGTGELFF. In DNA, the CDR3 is TGTGCCAGCTCCCGGGCGCGGGGGACCGGGGAGCTGTTTTTT.